The TCR beta chain described here comes from a study of blood T cells in healthy people across ages. From germline, CDR1 is SGHRS and CDR2 YFSETQ. With 0 bases clipped from V and 1 base from J, the junction kept 8 bases outside the gene matches. There are 17 residues in the CDR3. Study-level results: As naive T cell percentage varied, TCR beta diversity correlated strongly with it.

Primers used in a second PCR of about 6 to 11 cycles were a sample-barcoded 5' primer and a J-beta primer mix. Carrying 12 random nucleotides, a template-switch adaptor labeled each individual cDNA molecule. The study obtained at least 3 million CDR3-containing paired-end reads from every sample. TCRdb reprocessed the 5' RACE reads with MiXCR, giving one entry per CDR3 protein. The sample shows more than 600,000 distinct CDR3 sequences, roughly 25% of them seen only once. As to this clonotype: Its antigen is still unknown.

These data were also filed under a second study, of T cells of mothers and their children.

The TCR comes from a boy aged 5-17 years in good health. The V and J genes are TRBV5-1 and TRBJ2-3; 7 nucleotides match TRBD2. The source material was blood. The CDR3 bases are TGCGCCAGCAGCTTGGTAGGGCTAGCGGATGGCACAGATACGCAGTATTTT. This translates into CASSLVGLADGTDTQYF.